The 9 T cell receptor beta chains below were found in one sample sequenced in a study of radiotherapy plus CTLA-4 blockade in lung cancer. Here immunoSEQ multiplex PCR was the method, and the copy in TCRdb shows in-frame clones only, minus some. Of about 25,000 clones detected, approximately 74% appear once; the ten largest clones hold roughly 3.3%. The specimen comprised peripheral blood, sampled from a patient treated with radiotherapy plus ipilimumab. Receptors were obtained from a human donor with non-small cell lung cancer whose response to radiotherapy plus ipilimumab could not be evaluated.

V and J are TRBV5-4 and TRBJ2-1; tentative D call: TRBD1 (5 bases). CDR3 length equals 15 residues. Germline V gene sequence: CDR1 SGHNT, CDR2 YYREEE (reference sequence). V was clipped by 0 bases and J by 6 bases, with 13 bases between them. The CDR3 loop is CASSLDRTFRNEQFF. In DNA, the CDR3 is TGTGCCAGCAGCTTGGACAGGACCTTTCGCAATGAGCAGTTCTTC.

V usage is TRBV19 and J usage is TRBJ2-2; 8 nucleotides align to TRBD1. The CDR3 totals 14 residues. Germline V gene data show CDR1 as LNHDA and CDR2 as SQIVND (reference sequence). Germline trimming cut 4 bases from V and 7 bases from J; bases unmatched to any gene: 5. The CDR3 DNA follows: TGTGCCAGTAGTACCCGACAGGGGTACGGGGAGCTGTTTTTT. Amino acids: CASSTRQGYGELFF.

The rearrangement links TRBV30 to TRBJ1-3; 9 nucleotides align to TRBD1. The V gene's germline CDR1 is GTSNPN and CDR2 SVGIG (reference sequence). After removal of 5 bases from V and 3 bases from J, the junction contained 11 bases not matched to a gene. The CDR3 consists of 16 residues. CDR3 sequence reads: CAWGSSDRGFGNTIYF. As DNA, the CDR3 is TGTGCCTGGGGATCCTCCGACAGGGGGTTTGGAAACACCATATATTTT. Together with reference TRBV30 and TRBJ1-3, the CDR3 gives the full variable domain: SQTIHQWPATLVQPVGSPLSLECTVEGTSNPNLYWYRQAAGRGLQLLFYSVGIGQISSEVPQNLSASRPQDRQFILSSKKLLLSDSGFYLCAWGSSDRGFGNTIYFGEGSWLTVV.

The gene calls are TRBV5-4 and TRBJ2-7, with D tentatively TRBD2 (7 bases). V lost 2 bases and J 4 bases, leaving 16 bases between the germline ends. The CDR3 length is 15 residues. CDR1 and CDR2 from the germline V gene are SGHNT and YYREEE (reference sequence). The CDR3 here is CASSFGGRNMYEQYF. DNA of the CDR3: TGTGCCAGCAGCTTCGGGGGGCGCAATATGTACGAGCAGTACTTC.

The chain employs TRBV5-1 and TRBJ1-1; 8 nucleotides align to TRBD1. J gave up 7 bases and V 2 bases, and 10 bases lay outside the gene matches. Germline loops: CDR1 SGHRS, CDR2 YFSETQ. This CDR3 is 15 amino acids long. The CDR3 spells CASSFKQGAGGEAFF. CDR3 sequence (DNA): TGCGCCAGCAGCTTCAAGCAGGGGGCGGGTGGTGAAGCTTTCTTT.

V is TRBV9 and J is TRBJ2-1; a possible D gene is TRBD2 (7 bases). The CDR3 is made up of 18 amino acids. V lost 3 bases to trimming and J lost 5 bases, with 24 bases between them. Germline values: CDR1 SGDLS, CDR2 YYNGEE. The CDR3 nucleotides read TGTGCCAGCAGCGCCGGCACGTTAGGGGGAGGGTTCCACAATGAGCAGTTCTTC. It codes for CASSAGTLGGGFHNEQFF. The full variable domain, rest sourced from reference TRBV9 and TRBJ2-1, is DSGVTQTPKHLITATGQRVTLRCSPRSGDLSVYWYQQSLDQGLQFLIQYYNGEERAKGNILERFSAQQFPDLHSELNLSSLELGDSALYFCASSAGTLGGGFHNEQFFGPGTRLTVL.

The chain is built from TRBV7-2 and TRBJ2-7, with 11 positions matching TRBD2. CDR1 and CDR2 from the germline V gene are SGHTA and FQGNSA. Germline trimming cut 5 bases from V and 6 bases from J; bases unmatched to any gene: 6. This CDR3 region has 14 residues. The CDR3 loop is CASSHSGRAVEQYF. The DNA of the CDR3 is TGTGCCAGCAGCCATAGCGGGAGGGCGGTCGAGCAGTACTTC.

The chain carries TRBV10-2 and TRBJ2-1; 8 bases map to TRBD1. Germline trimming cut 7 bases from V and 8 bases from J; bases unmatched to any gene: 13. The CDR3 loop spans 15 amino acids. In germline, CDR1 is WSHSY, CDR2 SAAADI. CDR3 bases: TGCGCCAGCATGCGGAGACAGGGGACAAAGGATGAGCAGTTCTTC. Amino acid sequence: CASMRRQGTKDEQFF.

In DNA form, the CDR3 reads TGTGCCAGCAGCGGGACAAGGGGAAACACCATATATTTT. Translated: CASSGTRGNTIYF. The chain recombines TRBV27 with TRBJ1-3, with a tentative D call TRBD1 (6 bases). The V gene lost 6 bases and the J gene lost 4 bases, with 10 bases spanning the gap. Per germline, CDR1 MNHEY and CDR2 SMNVEV (reference sequence). This CDR3 has 13 residues.